This T cell receptor beta chain was captured in a study of neoadjuvant anti-PD-1 for oral cavity cancer (dated by TCRdb to about 2021). General notes on the study: Patients mostly received three to four biweekly doses of nivolumab at 3 mg/kg before curative-intent surgical resection. Patients without progression received a fourth nivolumab dose around day 43 and underwent definitive surgical resection on days 50-56. Under RECIST 1.1, patients with complete response, partial response or stable disease were classed as responders, and patients with progression were classed as non-responders. An approximately 33% response rate was observed in the parent correlative cohort, in which more than ten patients were included.

The time point tag for this specimen amounts to: before neoadjuvant nivolumab. Patients had been newly diagnosed with stage II-IVA oral cavity squamous cell carcinoma, and no prior systemic or radiation treatment had been given to the patients. The cohort consisted of patients with HPV-negative, locally advanced oral cavity squamous cell carcinoma. Peripheral blood mononuclear cells were analyzed directly and were not maintained or expanded in culture. The samples were drawn from a longitudinal correlative study tied to a single-arm phase II trial testing neoadjuvant nivolumab in oral cavity squamous cell carcinoma. Genomic DNA-based TCRbeta sequencing was performed on subject-matched pre- and post-treatment PBMCs and tumors from three responders and three non-responders. Peripheral blood mononuclear cells were drawn once before nivolumab treatment and a second time after treatment, when surgery took place. The Maxwell RSC DNA from Cells kit was used to isolate genomic DNA from PBMCs.

Results and caveats for the whole study, not just this receptor: A higher pretreatment blood Treg/Th17 ratio correlated with both higher pretreatment blood TCRbeta clonality and lower post-treatment tumor TCRbeta clonality. After neoadjuvant nivolumab, non-responders showed significantly higher T cell clonality (Gini index) in PBMCs than responders did. Only a few patients per response group were included in the TCR analyses, and the authors called for validation in larger cohorts.

For CDR1 and CDR2, the germline V gene lists SGHRS and YFSETQ. The CDR3 runs 14 amino acids, cysteine and phenylalanine included. This entry keeps only the CDR3 DNA: 42 bases, framed from base 1. Trimming removed 1 base from V and 4 bases from J, leaving 11 bases between the germline ends. As concerns this clone: Its antigen remains unidentified. No much larger clonotype is one base removed from it; base qualities were not supplied.

PBMC libraries used mostly 450 to 500 ng of input genomic DNA for deep sequencing, with six replicates per sample. The immunoSEQ hsTCRbeta kit was used to prepare TCRbeta libraries, following the manufacturer's instructions. The finished libraries were brought together in one pool at roughly 2.7 nM, which was then read using an Illumina NovaSeq 6000 S4 flow cell. In the authors' own workflow: The immunoSEQ Analyzer handled quality control and preprocessing of the raw data. The analysis was restricted to productive rearrangements, with each unique CDR3 amino acid sequence defining a clonotype. Repertoire clonality was estimated as the Gini-Simpson index, which was calculated using the R package tcR. Student's t test was used to compare Gini indices, and Pearson correlation was used to assess associations with tumor size change. What TCRdb holds here is the immuneACCESS table cut down to in-frame rearrangements. Part of the clones is not present; checked against another copy, under half of the missing clones reflect an unresolved V gene, and the others are unexplained. That table gives V, J and clone size, and the DNA gave D and trimming. A total of more than 50,000 clones appear in this sample, roughly three quarters of them only once. The ten largest make up approximately 2.4% of the sample.

The sample consisted of PBMCs, taken before nivolumab (anti-PD-1) treatment. The V and J segments used are TRBV5-1 and TRBJ1-1; no D gene can be assigned with confidence. This receptor was obtained from a person aged 40 to 85 with oral cavity squamous cell carcinoma. The CDR3 reads CASSLSSGSTEAFF. DNA sequence: TGCGCCAGCAGCTTGTCTTCCGGGTCCACTGAAGCTTTCTTT.